This entry lists 2 T cell receptor beta chains sequenced from one sample in a study of blood T cell repertoires in COVID-19. Sequencing was performed with immunoSEQ multiplex PCR; in TCRdb, only in-frame clones are kept and a portion is missing. The sample has around 87,000 clones, 90% seen once. Sequencing used peripheral blood. Receptors originate from a human donor with active COVID-19. The donor label of this sample is uncertain.

The J gene is TRBJ2-1, the V gene TRBV12-3 or TRBV12-4, with D perhaps TRBD2 (5 bases). This CDR3 contains 11 residues. V was trimmed by 7 bases and J by 9 bases, leaving 10 bases between them. The CDR3 DNA reads as TGTGCCAGCACCACGGGGATTGAGCAGTTCTTC. Protein sequence: CASTTGIEQFF.

V gene TRBV5-6 combines with J gene TRBJ2-7; no definite D call. CDR3 length: 13 residues. V was pared by 4 bases and J by 5 bases, with 13 bases between. Germline values: CDR1 SGHDT, CDR2 YYEEEE. CDR3: CASSLLGRDEQYF. DNA for the CDR3: TGTGCCAGCAGCCTTTTGGGCCGTGACGAGCAGTACTTC.